This T cell receptor beta chain was retrieved from a study of T-cell reconstitution after alpha-beta-depleted transplantation in children. Findings and limits, study-wide: Two months or so post-transplant, alpha-beta T cells reportedly derived from several hundred expanded graft clones. Fresh T-cell production supplied most of the T-cell counts and diversity seen one year after transplant. Where some patients showed high TCRbeta diversity at day 60, it came from recipient T cells and thymic progenitors that had survived.

This clonotype has at least ten counts. The antigen is undetermined. Preparation of the TCRbeta library involved a method that used unique molecular identifiers. Via MiXCR, TCRdb re-called the PCR reads, giving one row per CDR3 protein. Altogether a few hundred thousand distinct CDR3 sequences are present, under 15% being singletons, with the ten largest covering 2% to 2.5%. The material was PBMCs, mostly from graft donor cells, obtained 360 days after TCRalphabeta/CD19-depleted stem cell transplant. The TCR was taken from a male patient under 18 who had a stem cell transplant for acute myeloid leukemia, so the T cells may come from the graft donor.

CDR3 sequence (DNA): TGTGCCAGCAGCCCAACAAGCACCTACGAGCAGTACGTC. Translated, it gives CASSPTSTYEQYV. The V gene is TRBV28, the J gene TRBJ2-7; D remains unclear. The CDR3 runs to 13 residues. Per the germline V gene, CDR1 is MDHEN and CDR2 is SYDVKM. Trimming took 6 bases from V and 2 from J, leaving 11 bases between them.